The 10 T cell receptor beta chains given below trace back to one sample, sequenced in a study of CD8 T cells in ankylosing spondylitis (dated by TCRdb to the late 2010s). Library preparation used 5' RACE. TCRdb records Illumina HiSeq 2500 as the sequencer. Using fastp at Q25 and MiXCR, TCRdb reprocessed the public reads and kept productive beta chains. Rows are combined by CDR3 protein, so each entry shows the most common genes and DNA. This sample is represented by approximately 140,000 distinct CDR3 sequences; 7.5% to 9.5% of them were singletons. The ten largest clones add up to roughly 7.2% of the sample. The material sequenced was synovial fluid, either unsorted or a sorted T cell fraction (not recorded which). The receptors shown here come from a male donor with ankylosing spondylitis.

This clonotype occurred many times. A read error may produce the germline difference seen at one junction end. The CDR3 reads CAVRTGTEAFF. CDR3 bases: TGTGCCGTCAGGACAGGCACTGAAGCTTTCTTT. The J gene is TRBJ1-1, the V gene TRBV10-3, with 7 positions matching TRBD1. The CDR3 extends over 11 amino acids. The germline CDR1 and CDR2 sequences are ENHRY and SYGVKD.

This clonotype was counted a few times. The rearrangement links TRBV2 to TRBJ1-2, with TRBD1 matching 8 bases. V dropped 6 bases and J dropped 8; count of bases not matched to a gene: 11. Looked up from germline, CDR1 is SNHLY and CDR2 is FYNNEI. CDR3 size: 14 residues. The CDR3 sequence: CASRDRANLRGYTF. As DNA, the CDR3 is TGTGCCAGCAGGGACAGGGCCAACCTCCGGGGCTACACCTTC. Using reference TRBV2 and TRBJ1-2 for the parts outside the CDR3, the full variable domain is EPEVTQTPSHQVTQMGQEVILRCVPISNHLYFYWYRQILGQKVEFLVSFYNNEISEKSEIFDDQFSVERPDGSNFTLKIRSTKLEDSAMYFCASRDRANLRGYTFGSGTRLTVV.

The table lists this clonotype with many counts. The chain uses TRBV7-2 and TRBJ2-7; D possibly corresponds to TRBD1 (6 bases). Trimming left V 3 bases short and J 6 bases short, with 15 bases between. Germline lookup yields CDR1 SGHTA and CDR2 FQGNSA. This CDR3 spans 14 amino acids. CDR3 nucleotides: TGTGCCAGCAGCTTCAGGGGCCCCTCGGGCGAGCAGTACTTC. It yields the protein CASSFRGPSGEQYF.

This clonotype was counted ten times or more. Just one base apart from a much larger clone, this may be a read error. The rearrangement joins TRBV7-9 to TRBJ1-5; TRBD1 is a possible D gene (5 bases). V shed 5 bases and J shed 1 base, with 6 bases lying between them. The CDR3 has 13 amino acids. In germline, CDR1 is SEHNR, CDR2 FQNEAQ (reference sequence). DNA for the CDR3: TGTGCCAGCAGCGGGGACAGCAATCAGCCCCAGCATTTT. Residues: CASSGDSNQPQHF.

The chain joins TRBV20-1 to TRBJ1-2; 7 nucleotides agree with TRBD1. CDR1 is DFQATT and CDR2 is SNEGSKA in the germline V gene (reference sequence). Trimming removed 3 bases from V and 6 bases from J; junction bases left unmatched: 16. The CDR3 is 16 amino acids. CDR3 region: CSARHHSQGMVDGYTF. The DNA for the CDR3 is TGCAGTGCTAGGCATCACTCACAGGGGATGGTCGATGGCTACACCTTC.

This clonotype was found many times. V is TRBV9 and J is TRBJ1-3; the D is unclear. The ends were cut back, 0 bases at V and 4 bases at J, with 8 bases in the middle. The CDR3 extends over 14 amino acids. CDR1 is SGDLS, CDR2 YYNGEE, per germline. CDR3 sequence: CASSVVGEGNTIYF. The CDR3 nucleotides are TGTGCCAGCAGCGTAGTGGGTGAGGGAAACACCATATATTTT.

The chain employs TRBV6-2 or TRBV6-3 and TRBJ2-6; tentative D call: TRBD1 (6 bases). Deletions cut 2 bases from V and 0 bases from J, with 11 bases between. The CDR3 is 17 amino acids. The germline gives CDR1 MNHEY, CDR2 SVGEGT. The CDR3 sequence is CASSYVQDSSGANVLTF. CDR3 nucleotide sequence: TGTGCCAGCAGTTACGTACAGGACAGCTCTGGGGCCAACGTCCTGACTTTC.

V is TRBV28 and J is TRBJ2-7; D is perhaps TRBD1 (9 bases). The V gene's germline CDR1 is MDHEN and CDR2 SYDVKM. V was pared by 7 bases and J by 4 bases, with 26 bases between. The CDR3 has 17 amino acids. Here the CDR3 DNA reads TGTGCCAGCATCTTAACAGGGGGCGCGGGGGGCTCGTACGAGCAGTACTTC. It codes for CASILTGGAGGSYEQYF. Looking up the rest from reference TRBV28 and TRBJ2-7 gives the full variable domain: DVKVTQSSRYLVKRTGEKVFLECVQDMDHENMFWYRQDPGLGLRLIYFSYDVKMKEKGDIPEGYSVSREKKERFSLILESASTNQTSMYLCASILTGGAGGSYEQYFGPGTRLTVT.

Many counts were recorded for this clonotype. The chain employs TRBV28 and TRBJ1-1, with 9 bases fitting TRBD1. CDR3 length: 15 residues. The junction had 8 bases not matched to a gene; V was cut back by 7 bases and J by 2 bases. Germline loops: CDR1 MDHEN, CDR2 SYDVKM. Here the CDR3 reads CASTDPGQGNTEAFF. The CDR3 DNA follows: TGTGCCAGCACCGACCCGGGACAGGGAAACACTGAAGCTTTCTTT.

This clonotype was picked up many times. The chain carries TRBV20-1 and TRBJ1-4; no firm D call. Trimming removed 2 bases at V and 8 bases at J, with 6 bases between. Germline-derived CDR1 and CDR2 are DFQATT and SNEGSKA (reference sequence). The CDR3 length is 11 residues. DNA for the CDR3: TGCAGTGCTAGAAGTGTGGAAAAACTGTTTTTT. Its protein is CSARSVEKLFF.